A single sample gave rise to the 4 T cell receptor beta chains below, sequenced in a study of cytomegalovirus exposure and HLA in healthy donors. Primers for the PCR totalled 60 Vbeta and 13 Jbeta. TCRdb's table, derived via immunoSEQ multiplex PCR, lists solely in-frame clones and lacks some. This sample carries roughly 100,000 clones, over 70% of them seen once, and the ten largest clones take approximately 3.8%. Sequences were obtained from PBMCs. These receptors came from a man aged 50 or older in good health and CMV-seropositive.

The genes are TRBV13 and TRBJ2-6; maybe TRBD1 (5 bases). There are 16 residues in the CDR3. Trimming shortened V by 1 base and J by 4 bases, and 11 bases separated the two germline ends. Germline CDR1 is PRHDT and CDR2 is FYEKMQ (reference sequence). CDR3 loop: CASSLARGLGANVLTF. The CDR3 DNA reads TGTGCCAGCAGCTTAGCAAGGGGATTGGGGGCCAACGTCCTGACTTTC. Complete variable domain (other parts from reference TRBV13 and TRBJ2-6): AAGVIQSPRHLIKEKRETATLKCYPIPRHDTVYWYQQGPGQDPQFLISFYEKMQSDKGSIPDRFSAQQFSDYHSELNMSSLELGDSALYFCASSLARGLGANVLTFGAGSRLTVL.

This sequence joins TRBV19 and TRBJ1-2; 9 positions agree with TRBD1. With 4 bases clipped from V and 4 bases from J, the junction kept 10 bases outside the gene matches. Germline values: CDR1 LNHDA, CDR2 SQIVND (reference sequence). The CDR3 has 16 amino acids. CDR3 sequence reads: CASSRLQGARAYGYTF. CDR3 DNA sequence: TGTGCCAGTAGTAGGCTACAGGGGGCGCGTGCCTATGGCTACACCTTC.

The sample holds one count of this clone. The chain has TRBV28 and TRBJ1-1; 10 bases are shared with TRBD1. V lost 5 bases, J lost 4 bases, and 4 bases stayed unmatched. Germline assignment: CDR1 MDHEN and CDR2 SYDVKM. The CDR3 consists of 14 residues. CDR3: CASSGQGETTEAFF. DNA of the CDR3: TGTGCCAGCAGTGGACAGGGGGAGACCACTGAAGCTTTCTTT.

The chain has TRBV28 and TRBJ2-7; 11 bases map to TRBD1. CDR3 length: 17 residues. Germline V gene sequence: CDR1 MDHEN, CDR2 SYDVKM. V lost 4 bases, J lost 3 bases, and 11 bases stayed unmatched. The CDR3 here is CASSYRPGTGGLYEQYF. CDR3 coding DNA: TGTGCCAGCAGTTACCGACCAGGGACAGGGGGGCTCTACGAGCAGTACTTC.